One and the same sample provided the 2 T cell receptor beta chains below, sequenced in a study of cytomegalovirus exposure and HLA in healthy donors (TCRdb year 2017). Library preparation was by the immunoSEQ multiplex PCR assay. The multiplex PCR relied on a mix of 60 forward primers for TCR Vbeta segments and 13 reverse primers for TCR Jbeta segments. This immuneACCESS table, as held by TCRdb, lists in-frame sequences with V and J called but not all clones. Of the missing ones, under half trace to an unresolved V gene in checked studies; the others have no known cause. Present in this sample are 150,000 to 200,000 clones, around 81% of which were seen just once. About 2.2% of the sample lies in the top ten. Sequencing used PBMCs. These receptors were obtained from a woman aged 30 to 39 in good health and CMV-seronegative.

This clone was observed a single time. The chain uses TRBV4-1 and TRBJ2-2, with 8 bases aligning to TRBD1. In germline, CDR1 is MGHRA, CDR2 YSYEKL. Unmatched junction bases numbered 8, after V lost 5 bases and J lost 6 bases. This CDR3 comprises 15 residues. CDR3 residues: CASSIRTGWAGELFF. CDR3 DNA sequence: TGCGCCAGCAGCATCCGGACAGGGTGGGCCGGGGAGCTGTTTTTT.

This chain connects TRBV29-1 to TRBJ1-2; 10 positions agree with TRBD1. The CDR3 length is 12 residues. The junction had 8 bases not matched to a gene; V was cut back by 4 bases and J by 12 bases. Germline V gene sequence: CDR1 SQVTM, CDR2 ANQGSEA. CDR3 in DNA: TGCAGCGTTGGTGGTGGGGACAGGGGCCACACCTTC. The encoded protein is CSVGGGDRGHTF.